A single sample gave rise to the 27 T cell receptor beta chains below, sequenced in a study of T cell repertoires in cytomegalovirus infection. From the reads, TCRdb called clonotypes with MiXCR, one entry per CDR3 protein. Here the sample spans about 240,000 distinct CDR3 sequences, around 12% being singletons. The sequenced sample consisted of PBMCs. Receptors were obtained from a human donor in good health (CMV status not recorded). Some clones in this sample may be carry-over from other donors' samples.

This clonotype came up many times. The chain has TRBV7-2 and TRBJ2-7; no clear D. Germline lookup yields CDR1 SGHTA and CDR2 FQGNSA. Trimming pared 2 bases from V and 5 bases from J, leaving 7 bases between. The CDR3 runs to 12 residues. The DNA of the CDR3 is TGTGCCAGCAGCTTAAGACGGGACGAGCAGTACTTC. Protein product: CASSLRRDEQYF. The full variable domain, in which reference TRBV7-2 and TRBJ2-7 provide the parts outside the CDR3, is GAGVSQSPSNKVTEKGKDVELRCDPISGHTALYWYRQSLGQGLEFLIYFQGNSAPDKSGLPSDRFSAERTGGSVSTLTIQRTQQEDSAVYLCASSLRRDEQYFGPGTRLTVT.

The CDR3 DNA reads TGTGCCAGCAGCTGGGTCGGAGAGACCCAGTACTTC. Translated, it gives CASSWVGETQYF. This sequence joins TRBV2 and TRBJ2-5, with D hard to call. The CDR3 loop spans 12 amino acids. Germline V gene data show CDR1 as SNHLY and CDR2 as FYNNEI. The ends were cut back, 6 bases at V and 4 bases at J, with 9 bases in the middle.

V and J are TRBV5-6 and TRBJ2-1, with 8 bases that match TRBD1. This CDR3 has 18 residues. CDR1 SGHDT and CDR2 YYEEEE come from the germline V gene. The J segment lost 7 bases and the V segment lost 4 bases, leaving 19 bases of the junction unmatched. CDR3 nucleotide sequence: TGTGCCAGCAGCCCCCCTTTAGGGGCCTCCGGACAGGGAAATGAGCAGTTCTTC. This encodes CASSPPLGASGQGNEQFF.

The chain is built from TRBV6-4 and TRBJ2-2; possibly TRBD1 for D (5 bases). Germline V gene data show CDR1 as MRHNA and CDR2 as SNTAGT. Trimming removed 3 bases from V and 5 bases from J, with 13 bases in between. There are 15 residues in the CDR3. CDR3 region: CASSEDSPLTGELFF. CDR3 sequence (DNA): TGTGCCAGCAGTGAAGACAGCCCTCTAACCGGGGAGCTGTTTTTT.

This rearrangement joins TRBV29-1 to TRBJ1-2; D is perhaps TRBD1 (5 bases). Trimming took 8 bases from V and 1 from J, leaving 14 bases between them. The CDR3 is 13 amino acids. CDR1 is SQVTM, CDR2 ANQGSEA, per germline. The CDR3 DNA reads as TGCAGCTCTCCAGGGACGGGTAACTATGGCTACACCTTC. As protein: CSSPGTGNYGYTF.

This clonotype was observed a few times. This sequence joins TRBV10-3 and TRBJ2-2; TRBD2 is a possible D gene (5 bases). Germline V gene lookup returns CDR1 ENHRY and CDR2 SYGVKD. The CDR3 is 15 amino acids. V was cut by 7 bases and J by 4 bases, with 16 bases left in between. CDR3 nucleotides: TGTGCCATCAAGGACGGGAAAACTCCCACCGGGGAGCTGTTTTTT. Amino acids: CAIKDGKTPTGELFF.

This clonotype has at least ten counts. This sequence joins TRBV28 and TRBJ2-5; 12 nucleotides agree with TRBD2. There are 18 residues in the CDR3. Unmatched junction bases numbered 12, after V lost 6 bases and J lost 1 base. Germline V gives CDR1 MDHEN, CDR2 SYDVKM. In DNA, the CDR3 is TGTGCCAGCAGGGACGGGCTAGCGGGAGGGCCTAGCCAAGAGACCCAGTACTTC. Its translation is CASRDGLAGGPSQETQYF.

This chain uses TRBV5-1 with TRBJ2-2, with 11 bases matching TRBD2. Germline CDR1 and CDR2: SGHRS and YFSETQ. J gave up 0 bases and V 1 base, and 5 bases lay outside the gene matches. The CDR3 is 18 residues long. CDR3 residues: CASSLFPSGRPNTGELFF. CDR3 nucleotide sequence: TGCGCCAGCAGCTTGTTCCCTAGCGGGAGGCCGAACACCGGGGAGCTGTTTTTT.

This clonotype was picked up a small number of times. The chain recombines TRBV7-3 with TRBJ1-2; tentatively, D is TRBD1 (5 bases). Germline values: CDR1 SGHTA, CDR2 FQGTGA. The CDR3 sequence is 13 residues long. V lost 5 bases to trimming and J lost 4 bases, with 11 bases between them. The CDR3 loop is CASSHGQGYGYTF. As DNA, the CDR3 is TGTGCCAGCAGCCACGGGCAGGGCTATGGCTACACCTTC.

This rearrangement joins TRBV7-9 to TRBJ2-3; the D is unclear. This CDR3 contains 14 residues. Germline CDR1 reads SEHNR; CDR2 reads FQNEAQ (reference sequence). Trimming took off 0 bases at V and 0 bases at J, with 4 bases between the two ends. Here the CDR3 reads CASSLAVSTDTQYF. CDR3 nucleotide sequence: TGTGCCAGCAGCTTAGCGGTTAGCACAGATACGCAGTATTTT.

This clonotype has ten or more counts. The V and J genes are TRBV10-3 and TRBJ1-1; maybe TRBD1 (5 bases). The CDR3 totals 14 residues. V lost 5 bases, J lost 0 bases, and 10 bases lay in between. Germline V CDR1 and CDR2: ENHRY, SYGVKD. The CDR3 DNA is TGTGCCATCAGTAAGGACACCATGAACACTGAAGCTTTCTTT. Translated: CAISKDTMNTEAFF.

This clonotype came up many times. The rearrangement joins TRBV7-9 to TRBJ2-3, with 7 positions matching TRBD2. The V gene end was trimmed by 3 bases and the J gene end by 10 bases; junction bases not matched to a gene: 7. Germline V gene sequence: CDR1 SEHNR, CDR2 FQNEAQ (reference sequence). The CDR3 has 13 amino acids. CDR3 nucleotide sequence: TGTGCCAGCAGCTTCGTCGCGGGGGAGGCGCAGTATTTT. Translated, it gives CASSFVAGEAQYF.

This clonotype was counted many times. The V call is TRBV25-1, the J call TRBJ1-5; D gene unclear. The CDR3 contains 12 residues. Germline V gene sequence: CDR1 MGHDK, CDR2 SYGVNS. Trimming cost V 4 bases and J 7 bases, with 8 bases left between them. In DNA form, the CDR3 reads TGTGCCAGCAGTGTTGTCGGGCAGCCCCAGCATTTT. Amino acid sequence: CASSVVGQPQHF.

The V and J genes are TRBV28 and TRBJ2-4, with 7 bases fitting TRBD2. With V trimmed by 7 bases and J by 1 base, 7 bases remained unmatched. The CDR3 has 15 amino acids. The germline gives CDR1 MDHEN, CDR2 SYDVKM. CDR3 in amino acids: CASTPSAGAKNIQYF. The CDR3 DNA reads as TGTGCCAGCACCCCCTCAGCGGGGGCCAAAAACATTCAGTACTTC.

This chain joins TRBV5-1 and TRBJ1-3, with D perhaps TRBD1 (5 bases). CDR1 SGHRS and CDR2 YFSETQ come from the germline V gene. CDR3 length: 16 residues. Trimming pared 4 bases from V and 1 base from J, leaving 15 bases between. In DNA, the CDR3 is TGCGCCAGCAGCCGCCCGACAGTAGGGTCTGGAAACACCATATATTTT. Its translation is CASSRPTVGSGNTIYF.

As regards this clonotype: A read error may produce the germline difference seen at one junction end. The CDR3 region is CASSIVSGYGYPF. CDR3 coding DNA: TGTGCCAGTAGTATAGTATCCGGGTATGGCTACCCCTTC. This chain connects TRBV19 to TRBJ1-2; D is ambiguous. In germline, CDR1 is LNHDA, CDR2 SQIVND (reference sequence). This CDR3 contains 13 residues. The complete variable domain, with remaining parts taken from reference TRBV19 and TRBJ1-2, reads DGGITQSPKYLFRKEGQNVTLSCEQNLNHDAMYWYRQDPGQGLRLIYYSQIVNDFQKGDIAEGYSVSREKKESFPLTVTSAQKNPTAFYLCASSIVSGYGYPFGSGTRLTVV.

This clonotype occurred many times. The J gene is TRBJ1-2, the V gene TRBV4-3; D is uncertain. V lost 0 bases and J 5 bases, leaving 19 bases between the germline ends. There are 17 residues in the CDR3. Germline loops: CDR1 LGHNA, CDR2 YSLEER. This CDR3 is CASSQEWIDGGEYGYTF. CDR3 DNA: TGCGCCAGCAGCCAAGAATGGATAGACGGAGGAGAATATGGCTACACCTTC.

This clonotype was seen many times. This chain uses TRBV7-2 with TRBJ2-5; D is perhaps TRBD2 (5 bases). V was shortened by 0 bases and J by 5 bases, with 7 bases between the two germline ends. Germline CDR1 reads SGHTA; CDR2 reads FQGNSA. The CDR3 extends over 13 amino acids. CDR3 sequence (DNA): TGTGCCAGCAGCTTAGCTACTAGGGAGACCCAGTACTTC. Amino acids: CASSLATRETQYF.

The chain is built from TRBV6-5 and TRBJ1-1; D is ambiguous. V lost 3 bases to trimming and J lost 1 base, with 9 bases between them. CDR1 and CDR2 from the germline V gene are MNHEY and SVGAGI. The CDR3 is made up of 14 amino acids. CDR3 DNA sequence: TGTGCCAGCAGTTATGGGCAGGCGAACACTGAAGCTTTCTTT. Its protein is CASSYGQANTEAFF.

J is TRBJ2-3 and V is TRBV7-9; TRBD2 matches 8 bases. The length of the CDR3 is 14 residues. The germline V gene encodes CDR1 SEHNR and CDR2 FQNEAQ (reference sequence). V was pared by 10 bases and J by 9 bases, with 15 bases of the junction left unmatched. The CDR3 sequence is CAITGLAGGDTQYF. For the CDR3, the DNA is TGTGCCATCACGGGTCTAGCGGGTGGGGACACGCAGTATTTT.

At least ten counts were recorded for this clonotype. The J gene is TRBJ1-4, the V gene TRBV6-1; TRBD1 agrees at 7 bases. V gave up 2 bases and J gave up 3 bases; unmatched junction bases: 9. Germline-derived CDR1 and CDR2 are MNHNS and SASEGT. The CDR3 runs 17 residues. CDR3 amino acids: CASSERAGGLANEKLFF. Here the CDR3 DNA reads TGTGCCAGCAGTGAAAGGGCAGGGGGTCTAGCTAATGAAAAACTGTTTTTT.

This clonotype was seen repeatedly, ten times or more. V and J are TRBV7-2 and TRBJ2-5; 16 nucleotides match TRBD2. This CDR3 comprises 18 residues. The germline V gene encodes CDR1 SGHTA and CDR2 FQGNSA. Unmatched junction bases numbered 4, after V lost 1 base and J lost 2 bases. The CDR3 DNA sequence: TGTGCCAGCAGCTTAGTGGGACTAGCGGGGGGGCGGCAAGAGACCCAGTACTTC. Amino acids: CASSLVGLAGGRQETQYF.

Many counts were recorded for this clonotype. This rearrangement joins TRBV7-2 to TRBJ1-5; D ambiguous. The CDR3 spans 14 residues. From germline, CDR1 is SGHTA and CDR2 FQGNSA. V was shortened by 1 base and J by 6 bases, with 10 bases between the two germline ends. The CDR3 DNA reads TGTGCCAGCAGCTTAGAGAGCGCCGGTCAGCCCCAGCATTTT. It is translated as CASSLESAGQPQHF.

The chain links TRBV6-2 or TRBV6-3 to TRBJ2-3; 7 bases are shared with TRBD2. Germline V gene lookup returns CDR1 MNHEY and CDR2 SVGEGT. Trimming took 2 bases from V and 2 from J; bases not matched to a gene: 7. The CDR3 spans 16 residues. This CDR3 is CASSYGAGRNTDTQYF. The CDR3 coding sequence is TGTGCCAGCAGTTACGGAGCGGGGCGAAACACAGATACGCAGTATTTT.

To note about this clonotype: A much larger clone is a single base away; this may be a read error. This chain uses TRBV7-3 with TRBJ2-3, with D perhaps matching TRBD2 (6 bases). V was trimmed by 5 bases and J by 5 bases, leaving 17 bases between them. The CDR3 spans 15 residues. Germline V CDR1 and CDR2: SGHTA, FQGTGA. CDR3 in DNA: TGTGCCAGCAGCCTGACTAGAGGAGGGGAAGATACGCAGTATTTT. Translating gives CASSLTRGGEDTQYF. Supplemented by reference TRBV7-3 and TRBJ2-3, the full variable domain reads GAGVSQTPSNKVTEKGKYVELRCDPISGHTALYWYRQSLGQGPEFLIYFQGTGAADDSGLPNDRFFAVRPEGSVSTLKIQRTERGDSAVYLCASSLTRGGEDTQYFGPGTRLTVL.

This clonotype appeared many times. This chain links TRBV7-2 with TRBJ2-1, with D uncertain. The V end lost 5 bases, the J end lost 0 bases, and 11 bases lay between the germline ends. The CDR3 runs to 15 residues. Germline loops: CDR1 SGHTA, CDR2 FQGNSA. In DNA, the CDR3 is TGTGCCAGCAGCACAGACTGGAGCTCCTACAATGAGCAGTTCTTC. This encodes CASSTDWSSYNEQFF.

This clonotype was counted at least ten times. This chain links TRBV28 with TRBJ1-6, with D maybe TRBD1 (6 bases). CDR3 length equals 14 residues. V was cut by 5 bases and J by 8 bases, with 13 bases left in between. Germline V CDR1 and CDR2: MDHEN, SYDVKM. The DNA for the CDR3 is TGTGCCAGCAGTCAGGGGTCCATGGATTCACCCCTCCACTTT. This translates into CASSQGSMDSPLHF.